The 10 T cell receptor beta chains below all came from one sample that was sequenced in a study of response to subunit inactivated influenza vaccine. TCRdb passed the RT-PCR reads through MiXCR, listing each CDR3 protein once. The data hold about 700,000 distinct CDR3 sequences, with approximately 13% observed a single time. Here the sequenced sample was PBMCs from blood, taken 14 to 15 days before vaccination. Receptor source: a middle-aged man who received an inactivated influenza vaccine.

A note on this clonotype: A much more abundant neighbour one base away suggests this may be a read error. V usage is TRBV20-1 and J usage is TRBJ1-5; tentative D call: TRBD1 (6 bases). This CDR3 is built from 15 residues. Germline CDR1 is DFQATT and CDR2 is SNEGSKA (reference sequence). DNA for the CDR3: TGCAGAGCAGCAGCGTTAGGGACACTCCATCAGCCCCAGCATTTT. This sequence encodes CRAAALGTLHQPQHF.

The table lists this clonotype with a few counts. The chain carries TRBV12-3 or TRBV12-4 and TRBJ2-5, with D possibly matching TRBD2 (5 bases). V shed 1 base and J shed 4 bases, with 7 bases lying between them. The CDR3 covers 13 residues. CDR3 sequence (DNA): TGTGCCAGCAGTTTAGAGCGGAGAGAGACCCAGTACTTC. Translating gives CASSLERRETQYF.

The sample holds a few counts of this clonotype. The chain carries TRBV30 and TRBJ1-2, with D unresolved. The CDR3 consists of 14 residues. Trimming stripped 2 bases from V and 4 bases from J, with 14 bases between. Per germline, CDR1 GTSNPN and CDR2 SVGIG (reference sequence). CDR3 nucleotide sequence: TGTGCCTGGAGTACCCCGTTGGCCGCCTATGGCTACACCTTC. Translated, it gives CAWSTPLAAYGYTF. Using reference TRBV30 and TRBJ1-2 for the parts outside the CDR3, the full variable domain is SQTIHQWPATLVQPVGSPLSLECTVEGTSNPNLYWYRQAAGRGLQLLFYSVGIGQISSEVPQNLSASRPQDRQFILSSKKLLLSDSGFYLCAWSTPLAAYGYTFGSGTRLTVV.

This clonotype came up a few times. CDR3 region: CATSGERSTGELFF. In nucleotides, the CDR3 is TGTGCCACCAGCGGCGAGCGGAGCACCGGGGAGCTGTTTTTT. The rearrangement uses TRBV15 and TRBJ2-2; D possibly corresponds to TRBD2 (5 bases). This CDR3 region has 14 residues. Germline loops: CDR1 LNHNV, CDR2 YYDKDF (reference sequence). Trimming took 5 bases from V and 4 from J, leaving 11 bases between them.

CDR3 DNA: TGTGCCAGCAGTCCGACAGTACAGAACACTGAAGCTTTCTTT. It is translated as CASSPTVQNTEAFF. The chain links TRBV7-6 to TRBJ1-1; a weak D match, TRBD1 (5 bases). V was shortened by 6 bases and J by 1 base, with 12 bases between the two germline ends. The CDR3 consists of 14 residues. CDR1 SGHVS and CDR2 FNYEAQ come from the germline V gene.

The genes are TRBV6-5 and TRBJ2-7, with D maybe TRBD2 (5 bases). The V end was cut by 1 base, the J end by 6 bases, with 10 bases between. The CDR3 has 13 residues. Germline-derived CDR1 and CDR2 are MNHEY and SVGAGI. DNA of the CDR3: TGTGCCAGCAGTTACTTATGGAGGAGCGAGCAGTACTTC. It specifies CASSYLWRSEQYF.

This clonotype was picked up a small number of times. A read error may account for a junction end that differs from germline. The chain employs TRBV3-1 and TRBJ2-7; D remains ambiguous. In germline, CDR1 is LGHDT, CDR2 YNNKEL (reference sequence). This CDR3 has 11 amino acids. For the CDR3, the DNA is TGCGCCGCCGGCAGAAACTACGAGCAGTACTTC. It specifies CAAGRNYEQYF.

This clonotype was detected many times. The gene calls are TRBV2 and TRBJ2-1; D may correspond to TRBD1 or TRBD2 (6 bases each). The CDR3 has 13 residues. CDR1 and CDR2 from the germline V gene are SNHLY and FYNNEI. V was shortened by 7 bases and J by 8 bases, with 15 bases between the two germline ends. The CDR3 DNA reads TGTGCCAGCAAGACGGGGGCTTGGGATGAGCAGTTCTTC. Protein: CASKTGAWDEQFF. Full variable domain (outside the CDR3, taken from reference TRBV2 and TRBJ2-1): EPEVTQTPSHQVTQMGQEVILRCVPISNHLYFYWYRQILGQKVEFLVSFYNNEISEKSEIFDDQFSVERPDGSNFTLKIRSTKLEDSAMYFCASKTGAWDEQFFGPGTRLTVL.

This clonotype has only a few counts. This sequence joins TRBV6-1 and TRBJ2-5; no clear D. V was shortened by 2 bases and J by 5 bases, with 15 bases between the two germline ends. This CDR3 has 15 amino acids. The V gene's germline CDR1 is MNHNS and CDR2 SASEGT. CDR3 coding DNA: TGTGCCAGCAGTGAACCTTTTACGGGCCGGGAGACCCAGTACTTC. It codes for CASSEPFTGRETQYF.

This clonotype has a handful of counts. The chain is built from TRBV10-3 and TRBJ2-4; D may be TRBD1 (6 bases). The CDR3 consists of 14 residues. Trimming removed 6 bases from V and 6 bases from J, with 15 bases in between. Germline V lookup: CDR1 ENHRY, CDR2 SYGVKD. CDR3 amino acids: CAISAGQPANIQYF. CDR3 coding DNA: TGTGCCATCAGCGCAGGACAGCCGGCAAACATTCAGTACTTC.